Here is one T cell receptor beta chain with its context. The antigen it recognizes is unknown. Base quality data are lacking; no much larger clone is found one base away. This sample stems from a study of vaccination and CD4 T cells after COVID-19 (dated by TCRdb to the early 2020s). Regarding the complete study: Convalescent patients had a positive SARS-CoV-2 result on nasal swab PCR, and of these patients, some 10 had mild disease and one had severe disease. In the convalescent cohort there were six males and four females, among whom were two Hispanic individuals, seven Caucasians, two Asians and one multiracial person. Two doses of either the Pfizer-BioNTech BNT162b2 vaccine (n=8) or the Moderna mRNA-1273 vaccine (n=2) were administered to participants. Post-COVID blood samples were collected from convalescent patients a median of roughly 100 days after diagnosis, with a range of roughly 30 to 161 days. Post-vaccine blood samples were taken a median of 72 days after the second vaccine dose, with a range of roughly 13 to 250 days. Culture stimuli were overlapping spike peptide pools from SARS-CoV-2 and from the common cold coronaviruses HCoV-NL63, HCoV-OC43 and HCoV-229E. In control cultures, a CEFX viral epitope pool was used as positive control, an HIV-1 Nef peptide pool was used as negative control, or no peptide was added. The spike-specific CD4+ TCR repertoire was compared before and after mRNA vaccination in approximately ten COVID-19 convalescent patients and 4 infection-naive healthy vaccine recipients.

According to the study, the label for this sample's treatment or condition signals: approximately nine-day PBMC culture with coronavirus spike peptide pools or control peptides (ViraFEST assay). The ViraFEST assay, used in the study, expanded antigen-specific T cells with peptide pools and then identified the expanded clonotypes through TCR sequencing. The convalescent patients' positive SARS-CoV-2 PCR tests fell between March and December 2020, which was before the Alpha, Beta and Delta variants emerged in the United States. Under 2.5 million PBMCs per well were cultured in IMDM with 5% human AB serum and 8 to 10 IU/ml IL-2, plus 10 ug/ml peptide pools. Half of the culture medium was replaced with fresh IL-2-containing medium on days 3 and 7. After roughly nine days of culture, CD4+ T cells were isolated by negative selection using the EasySep CD4+ T cell isolation kit. Ficoll-Paque Plus gradient centrifugation was used to isolate PBMCs from whole blood, and the isolated PBMCs were then either used fresh or cryopreserved at -140C. In general, triplicate wells were set up for every culture condition.

The library came from PCR. DNA from cultured CD4+ T cells was subjected to TCR sequencing with the Oncomine TCR Beta short-read assay at the Johns Hopkins FTIC core. Genomic DNA was extracted from the cultured CD4+ T cells with the QIAamp micro DNA kit. The Oncomine TCR Beta libraries from cultured CD4+ T cells were pooled using unique dual indexes and then sequenced on an Illumina iSeq 100. In the paper's pipeline: Non-productive sequences were removed, and CDR3s that did not start with C, did not end with F or W, or were shorter than 7 amino acids were discarded. Antigen-specific clonotypes were identified using the MANAFEST web application through comparison of peptide-stimulated wells with reference and other culture wells. To be called positive, a clone needed an FDR below 0.05, an odds ratio above 5, and a productive frequency above 0.1% in at least two of three replicate wells. Cross-reactive clonotypes were defined as significantly expanded in both SARS-CoV-2 spike wells and at least one common cold coronavirus spike condition. Levenshtein distances (stringdist) and unrooted phylogenetic trees (ape) in R version 3.6.1 were used to assess CDR3 homology. Through fastp at Q25 and MiXCR, TCRdb rebuilt clones from the public reads, retaining in-frame beta chains. Every CDR3 protein is listed once, alongside the most common genes and DNA of its rows. V and J calls and clone size were set by TCRdb, not the authors. A total of roughly 20,000 distinct CDR3 sequences appear in this sample, 48% of them only once. 4.5% to 7% of the sample is taken by the ten largest.

Beyond this particular receptor, the publication reports: The median number of SARS-CoV-2-reactive clonotypes rose from around 20 after infection to roughly 38 after vaccination, but the change was not significant. Relatively few convalescent patients were included in the study, and early timepoints after natural infection were not analyzed. Among convalescent patients, a median about 87% of the SARS-CoV-2-reactive clones seen after vaccination appeared only after vaccination, which suggests priming specific to the vaccine. In convalescent patients, nearly all vaccine-specific clones (304 of 307) were found to be mono-reactive for SARS-CoV-2 spike rather than cross-reactive with common cold coronaviruses.

The CDR3 runs 14 residues from the cysteine to the phenylalanine. Kept here is only the CDR3 DNA, which spans 42 bases and is read in frame from base 1. Deletion took 1 base off V and 4 bases off J, with a span of 7 bases between the germline ends. For CDR1 and CDR2, the germline V gene lists MGHRA and YSYEKL. This clonotype was sampled from a human donor who had recovered from COVID-19. The material sequenced was CD4+ T cells from blood, cultured in vitro. The chain employs TRBV4-1 and TRBJ1-4, with the D gene call left open. CDR3 region: CASSQGASNEKLFF. The nucleotide sequence is given as TGCGCCAGCAGCCAAGGGGCCAGTAATGAAAAACTGTTTTTT.